One and the same sample provided the 4 T cell receptor beta chains below, sequenced in a study of T cells after yellow fever vaccination. TCRdb used MiXCR to reprocess the 5' RACE reads, holding one entry per CDR3 protein. This sample has 300,000 to 400,000 distinct CDR3 sequences, with roughly an eighth found just once. Sequenced here: CD4+ T cells sorted from PBMCs, sampled 15 days after the yellow fever booster vaccination. These TCRs come from a man younger than 30 who received the YFV17D yellow fever vaccine.

J is TRBJ1-2 and V is TRBV25-1, with 9 bases identical to TRBD1. This CDR3 has 12 amino acids. Germline CDR1 and CDR2: MGHDK and SYGVNS. With V trimmed by 4 bases and J by 9 bases, 3 bases remained unmatched. The CDR3 sequence is CASSGGQGRYTF. As DNA, the CDR3 is TGTGCCAGCAGTGGGGGACAGGGACGCTACACCTTC.

A few counts support this clonotype. This chain connects TRBV4-3 to TRBJ1-3, with TRBD1 as a possible D gene (5 bases). V dropped 0 bases and J dropped 2 bases, with 14 bases sitting between them. CDR1 is LGHNA and CDR2 is YSLEER in the germline V gene. The length of the CDR3 is 17 residues. CDR3 in DNA: TGCGCCAGCAGCCAAGACTGGGGCCGAGGGACTGGAAACACCATATATTTT. As protein: CASSQDWGRGTGNTIYF.

This sequence joins TRBV7-2 and TRBJ2-5; D may match TRBD1 or TRBD2 (5 bases each). V was clipped by 3 bases and J by 5 bases, with 7 bases between them. Germline V gene lookup returns CDR1 SGHTA and CDR2 FQGNSA. This CDR3 is built from 12 residues. The CDR3 here is CASSLWGETQYF. As DNA, the CDR3 is TGTGCCAGCAGCTTGTGGGGGGAGACCCAGTACTTC.

The chain employs TRBV5-4 and TRBJ2-5; perhaps D is TRBD1 or TRBD2 (7 bases each). CDR3 size: 15 residues. V shed 4 bases and J shed 4 bases, with 17 bases lying between them. The germline V gene has CDR1 SGHNT and CDR2 YYREEE (reference sequence). CDR3 sequence reads: CASSQGGVPVETQYF. DNA of the CDR3: TGTGCCAGCAGCCAGGGGGGGGTTCCGGTAGAGACCCAGTACTTC.